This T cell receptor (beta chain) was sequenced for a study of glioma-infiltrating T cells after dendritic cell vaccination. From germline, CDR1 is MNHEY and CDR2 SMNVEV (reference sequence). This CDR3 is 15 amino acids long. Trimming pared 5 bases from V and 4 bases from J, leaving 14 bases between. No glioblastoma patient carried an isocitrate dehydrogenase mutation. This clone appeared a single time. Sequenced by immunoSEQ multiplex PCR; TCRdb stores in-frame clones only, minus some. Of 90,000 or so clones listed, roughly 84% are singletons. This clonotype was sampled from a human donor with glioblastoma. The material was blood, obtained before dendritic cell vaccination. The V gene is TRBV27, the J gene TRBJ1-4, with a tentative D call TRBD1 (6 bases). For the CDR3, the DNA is TGTGCCAGCAGTCCGACGACAGGACATAATGAAAAACTGTTTTTT. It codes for CASSPTTGHNEKLFF.